What follows is one T cell receptor beta chain and its context. No cell sorting was done before RNA was extracted from the tissue. Between August and November 2014, newly diagnosed, chemotherapy-naive lung cancer patients underwent thoracic surgery in China. Germline CDR1 PRHDT, CDR2 FYEKMQ (reference sequence). There are 16 residues in the CDR3. Trimming shortened V by 5 bases and J by 0 bases, and 15 bases separated the two germline ends. The sample is drawn from a study of tumor and adjacent non-tumor tissue in lung cancer. TCRbeta libraries were built with three rounds of nested PCR, modified from ARM-PCR. One entry per CDR3 protein, called by TCRdb with MiXCR from the multiplex PCR reads. The sample has approximately 110,000 distinct CDR3 sequences; approximately 82% are singletons.

The specimen was lung tumor tissue. The chain links TRBV13 to TRBJ2-3; D is unresolved. The receptor comes from an older woman with non-small cell lung cancer. The CDR3, as DNA: TGTGCCAGCAGCATATTCGGCCGAACTAGCACAGATACGCAGTATTTT. Its translation is CASSIFGRTSTDTQYF.